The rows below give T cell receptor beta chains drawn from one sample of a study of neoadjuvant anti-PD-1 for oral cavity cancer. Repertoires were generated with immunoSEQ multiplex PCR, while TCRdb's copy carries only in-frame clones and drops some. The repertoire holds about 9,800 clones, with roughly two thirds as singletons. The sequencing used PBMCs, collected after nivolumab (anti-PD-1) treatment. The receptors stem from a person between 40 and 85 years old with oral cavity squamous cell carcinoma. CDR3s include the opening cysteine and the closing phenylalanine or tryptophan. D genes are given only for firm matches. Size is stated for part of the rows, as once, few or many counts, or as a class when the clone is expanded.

CASSPGINEKLFF | TGTGCCAGCAGTCCAGGGATTAATGAAAAACTGTTTTTT | TRBV11-2 | . | TRBJ1-4 | 13 | .
CASNSAAGPRWNEQFF | TGTGCCAGCAACTCCGCGGCGGGTCCTCGATGGAATGAGCAGTTCTTC | TRBV5-8 | . | TRBJ2-1 | 16 | .
CASSLPQVWGETQYF | TGTGCCAGCAGCTTGCCTCAGGTTTGGGGGGAGACCCAGTACTTC | TRBV5-8 | once | TRBJ2-5 | 15 | .
CASSSGLRGLAGGQDTGELFF | TGCGCCAGCAGCTCCGGACTTAGGGGACTAGCGGGAGGGCAGGACACCGGGGAGCTGTTTTTT | TRBV5-1 | few | TRBJ2-2 | 21 | TRBD2
CASSSPGTGDEKLFF | TGTGCCAGCAGCTCACCCGGGACAGGGGATGAAAAACTGTTTTTT | TRBV7-9 | . | TRBJ1-4 | 15 | TRBD1
CAWTPPSGDRVYEQYF | TGTGCCTGGACTCCTCCTTCCGGGGACAGGGTTTACGAGCAGTACTTC | TRBV30 | . | TRBJ2-7 | 16 | TRBD1
CAWSSQGNTGELFF | TGTGCCTGGAGTTCGCAGGGGAACACCGGGGAGCTGTTTTTT | TRBV30 | . | TRBJ2-2 | 14 | .
CASSYSKQLFKGYTF | TGTGCCAGCAGTTACTCGAAACAGCTGTTTAAGGGCTACACCTTC | TRBV6-5 | . | TRBJ1-2 | 15 | .
CASKMAYSGNTIYF | TGTGCCAGCAAAATGGCCTACTCTGGAAACACCATATATTTT | TRBV28 | . | TRBJ1-3 | 14 | .
CASSGYQGAGTEAFF | TGCGCCAGCAGCGGATACCAGGGGGCTGGCACTGAAGCTTTCTTT | TRBV5-1 | . | TRBJ1-1 | 15 | TRBD1